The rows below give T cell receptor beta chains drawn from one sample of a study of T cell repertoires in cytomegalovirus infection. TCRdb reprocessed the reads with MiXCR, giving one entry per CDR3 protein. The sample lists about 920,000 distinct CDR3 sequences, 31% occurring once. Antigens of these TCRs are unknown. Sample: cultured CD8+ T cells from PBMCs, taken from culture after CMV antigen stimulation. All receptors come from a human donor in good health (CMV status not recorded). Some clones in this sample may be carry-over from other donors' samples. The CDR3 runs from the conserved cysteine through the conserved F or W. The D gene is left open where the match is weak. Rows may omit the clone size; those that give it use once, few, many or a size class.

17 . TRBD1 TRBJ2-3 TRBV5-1 CASSTHTGTGVTDTQYF TGCGCCAGCAGCACCCATACCGGGACAGGGGTCACAGATACGCAGTATTTT
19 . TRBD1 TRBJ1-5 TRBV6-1 CASSLKTGAPFFSNQPQHF TGTGCCAGCAGTTTAAAGACAGGGGCCCCCTTTTTTAGCAATCAGCCCCAGCATTTT
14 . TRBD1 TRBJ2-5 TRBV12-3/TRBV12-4 CASTGDRVRETQYF TGTGCCAGCACCGGGGACAGGGTGAGGGAGACCCAGTACTTC
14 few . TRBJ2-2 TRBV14 CASSDWANTGELFF TGTGCCAGCAGCGACTGGGCGAACACCGGGGAGCTGTTTTTT
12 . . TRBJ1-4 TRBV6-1 CASSEEFEKLFF TGTGCCAGCAGTGAAGAATTTGAAAAACTGTTTTTT
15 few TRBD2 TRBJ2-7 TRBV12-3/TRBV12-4 CASSRSSGGTYEQYF TGTGCCAGCAGCCGAAGTAGCGGGGGTACCTACGAGCAGTACTTC
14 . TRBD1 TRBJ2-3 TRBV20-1 CSALLGGGTDTQYF TGCAGTGCCCTCCTAGGGGGCGGCACAGATACGCAGTATTTT
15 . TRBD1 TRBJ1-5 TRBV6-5 CTSSYSGTDDQPQHF TGTACCAGCAGTTACTCCGGGACAGACGATCAGCCCCAGCATTTT
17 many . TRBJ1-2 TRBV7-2 CASSLRAATITMDGYTF TGTGCCAGCAGCTTAAGGGCAGCGACTATAACTATGGATGGCTACACCTTC
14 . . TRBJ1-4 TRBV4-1 CASSQGPLNEKLFF TGCGCCAGCAGCCAAGGACCCCTGAATGAAAAACTGTTTTTT
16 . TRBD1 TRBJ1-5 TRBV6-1 CASSESGQGANQPQHF TGTGCCAGCAGTGAATCGGGACAGGGGGCCAATCAGCCCCAGCATTTT
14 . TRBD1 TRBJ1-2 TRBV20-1 CSAEPRQGFGGYTF TGCAGTGCTGAGCCCCGACAGGGCTTTGGAGGCTACACCTTC
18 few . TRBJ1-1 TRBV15 CATRQRGGAYTDPLEAFF TGTGCCACCAGGCAGAGAGGAGGGGCCTACACAGACCCGCTTGAAGCTTTCTTT
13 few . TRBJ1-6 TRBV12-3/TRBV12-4 CASSSSGDSPLHF TGTGCCAGCAGTAGCAGTGGTGATTCACCCCTCCACTTT
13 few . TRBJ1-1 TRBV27 CASSHRSSTEAFF TGTGCCAGCAGCCACAGGAGTAGCACTGAAGCTTTCTTT
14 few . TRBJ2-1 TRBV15 CATSRDKGGGEQFF TGTGCCACCAGCAGAGACAAAGGGGGAGGTGAGCAGTTCTTC
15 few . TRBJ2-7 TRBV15 CATSRGTASSYEQYF TGTGCCACCAGCAGAGGGACGGCAAGCTCCTACGAGCAGTACTTC
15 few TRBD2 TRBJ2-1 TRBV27 CASSQVAGGLNEQFF TGTGCCAGCAGTCAGGTAGCGGGGGGGTTAAATGAGCAGTTCTTC
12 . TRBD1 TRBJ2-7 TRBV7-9 CASSSGTGEQYF TGTGCCAGCAGCTCCGGGACAGGGGAGCAGTACTTC
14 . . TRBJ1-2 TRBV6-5 CASSSPTSGYGYTF TGTGCCAGCAGTTCTCCGACATCGGGCTATGGCTACACCTTC
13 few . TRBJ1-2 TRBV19 CASSIVEAYGYTF TGTGCCAGTAGTATCGTCGAGGCTTATGGCTACACCTTC
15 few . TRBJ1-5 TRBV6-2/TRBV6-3 CASSYWDVRDQPQHF TGTGCCAGCAGTTACTGGGACGTCAGGGATCAGCCCCAGCATTTT
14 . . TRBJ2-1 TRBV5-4 CASSRIGSINEQFF TGTGCCAGCAGCAGGATTGGGAGTATCAATGAGCAGTTCTTC
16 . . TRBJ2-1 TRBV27 CASSSPVGFTYNEQFF TGTGCCAGCAGTTCCCCGGTTGGGTTTACCTACAATGAGCAGTTCTTC
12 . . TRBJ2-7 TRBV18 CASSPKRYEQYF TGTGCCAGCTCACCGAAACGATACGAGCAGTACTTC
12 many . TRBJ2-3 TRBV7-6 CASSPSTDTQYF TGTGCCAGCAGCCCGAGCACAGATACGCAGTATTTT
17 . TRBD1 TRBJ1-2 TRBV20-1 CSARDMGGTGPPYGYTF TGCAGTGCTAGAGATATGGGAGGGACAGGTCCCCCCTATGGCTACACCTTC
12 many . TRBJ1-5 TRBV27 CASSSSGQPQHF TGTGCCAGCAGCTCTTCGGGGCAGCCCCAGCATTTT
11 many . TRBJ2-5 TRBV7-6 CASSLFETQYF TGTGCCAGCAGCTTATTTGAGACCCAGTACTTC